This T cell receptor beta chain was sequenced in a study of early T cells in non-severe SARS-CoV-2 infection. Overall study context: The chains were unpaired, and the sequenced material was bulk RNA from unsorted whole blood.

Whole-study results and caveats: Matching results from VDJdb favored anti-spike CD8 responses, leaving private and CD4 specificities undetected.

About this clonotype: Its matching antigen is unknown.

Unique molecular identifiers (one per individual cDNA molecule) were attached. Each CDR3 protein is one row after TCRdb ran MiXCR on the 5' RACE reads. The table records nearly 55,000 distinct CDR3 sequences, about 7.7% of them present only once. Germline V lookup: CDR1 SGHTA, CDR2 FQGTGA. Trimming took 5 bases from V and 0 from J, leaving 13 bases between them. The CDR3 length is 16 residues. The chain combines TRBV7-3 with TRBJ2-2; possible D gene TRBD2, 6 bases. Specimen: whole blood, collected at baseline. This TCR was recovered from an adult who was a healthcare worker with PCR-confirmed SARS-CoV-2 infection or an uninfected control (not recorded which). In DNA, the CDR3 is TGTGCCAGCAGCGCAGTAGGCGGGGCGAACACCGGGGAGCTGTTTTTT. Residues: CASSAVGGANTGELFF.